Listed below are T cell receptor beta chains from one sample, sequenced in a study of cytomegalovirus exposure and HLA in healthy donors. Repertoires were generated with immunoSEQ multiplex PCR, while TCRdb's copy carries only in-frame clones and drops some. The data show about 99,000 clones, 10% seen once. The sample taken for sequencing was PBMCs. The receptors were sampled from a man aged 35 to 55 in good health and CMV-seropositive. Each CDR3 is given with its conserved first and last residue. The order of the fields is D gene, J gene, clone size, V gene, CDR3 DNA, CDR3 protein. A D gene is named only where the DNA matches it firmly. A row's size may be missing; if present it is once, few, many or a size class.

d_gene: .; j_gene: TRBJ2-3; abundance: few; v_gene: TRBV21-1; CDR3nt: TGTGCCAGGGACTTCCCTTCTGGGGATACGCAGTATTTT; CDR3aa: CARDFPSGDTQYF
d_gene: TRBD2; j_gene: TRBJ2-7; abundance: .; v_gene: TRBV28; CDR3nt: TGTGCCAGCAGTTTCACCAGGGTGGCTAGCGGGATCCACGAGCAGTACTTC; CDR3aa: CASSFTRVASGIHEQYF
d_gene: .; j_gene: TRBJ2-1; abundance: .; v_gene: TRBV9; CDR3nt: TGTGCCAGCAGCGTACGGGATAATGAGCAGTTCTTC; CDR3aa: CASSVRDNEQFF
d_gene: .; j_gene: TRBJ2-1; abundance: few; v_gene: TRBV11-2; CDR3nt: TGTGCCAGCAGCTCCGCAGGGATTACGGGTGAGCAGTTCTTC; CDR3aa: CASSSAGITGEQFF
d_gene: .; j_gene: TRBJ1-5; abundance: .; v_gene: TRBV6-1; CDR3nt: TGTGCCAGCAGTGAAGGATACAGGACTAGCAATCAGCCCCAGCATTTT; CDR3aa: CASSEGYRTSNQPQHF
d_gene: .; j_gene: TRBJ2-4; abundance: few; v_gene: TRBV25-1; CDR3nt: TGTGCCAGCAGTGACGTGGCAGGGGCCCTAGCCAAAAACATTCAGTACTTC; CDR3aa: CASSDVAGALAKNIQYF
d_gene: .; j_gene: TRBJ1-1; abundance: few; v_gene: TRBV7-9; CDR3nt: TGTGCCAGCAGCTTAAAAGGGGTGAGTTCTGAAGCTTTCTTT; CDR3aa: CASSLKGVSSEAFF
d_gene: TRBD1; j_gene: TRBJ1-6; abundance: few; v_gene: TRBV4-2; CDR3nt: TGTGCCAGCAGCCAAGAGGGACAGGGGCCACCCCTCCACTTT; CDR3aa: CASSQEGQGPPLHF
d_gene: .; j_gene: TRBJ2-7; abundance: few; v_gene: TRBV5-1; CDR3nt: TGCGCCAGCAGCTTGGAGTTTGGACAGTACGACAACGAGCAGTACTTC; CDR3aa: CASSLEFGQYDNEQYF
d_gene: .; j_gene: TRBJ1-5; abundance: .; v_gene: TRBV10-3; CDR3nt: TGTGCCATCAGTTCTGAGACAGTCACTCAGCCCCAGCATTTT; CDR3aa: CAISSETVTQPQHF
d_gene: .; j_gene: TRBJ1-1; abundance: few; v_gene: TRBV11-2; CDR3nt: TGTGCCAGCAGCTTAGTTGCGGCTTTCTTT; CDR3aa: CASSLVAAFF
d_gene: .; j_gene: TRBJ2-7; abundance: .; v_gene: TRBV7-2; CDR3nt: TGTGCCAGCAGCTTAGCGCGAGGGACCTACGAGCAGTACTTC; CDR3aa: CASSLARGTYEQYF
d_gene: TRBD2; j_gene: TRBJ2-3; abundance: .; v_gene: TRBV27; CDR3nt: TGTGCCAGCAGTTTAAACCGGGGGGTCACAGATACGCAGTATTTT; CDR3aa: CASSLNRGVTDTQYF
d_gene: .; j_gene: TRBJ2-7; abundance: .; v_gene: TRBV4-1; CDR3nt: TGCGCCAGCAGCCAAGAGAAAAAGAGATCCTACGAGCAGTACTTC; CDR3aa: CASSQEKKRSYEQYF
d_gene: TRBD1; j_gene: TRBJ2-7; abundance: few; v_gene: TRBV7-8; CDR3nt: TGTGCCAGCAGTCGGACTCGACAGGGATTTTTCCACGAGCAGTACTTC; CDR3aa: CASSRTRQGFFHEQYF
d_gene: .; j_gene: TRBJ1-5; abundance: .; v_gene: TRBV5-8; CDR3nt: TGTGCCAGCAGCTTCCACAGGGACCGTCAGCCCCAGCATTTT; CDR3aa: CASSFHRDRQPQHF
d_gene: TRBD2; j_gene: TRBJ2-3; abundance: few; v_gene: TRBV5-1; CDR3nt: TGCGCCAGCAGCGGGAGGGCCGGCACAGATACGCAGTATTTT; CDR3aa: CASSGRAGTDTQYF
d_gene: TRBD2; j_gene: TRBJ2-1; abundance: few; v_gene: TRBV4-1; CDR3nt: TGCGCCAGCAGCCAGCGTCTAGCGGGAGGCCACAATGAGCAGTTCTTC; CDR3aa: CASSQRLAGGHNEQFF
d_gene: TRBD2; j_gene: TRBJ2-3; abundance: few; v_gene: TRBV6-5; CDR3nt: TGTGCCAGCAGCCGGACTAGCGGGAGTGTAGATACGCAGTATTTT; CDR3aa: CASSRTSGSVDTQYF
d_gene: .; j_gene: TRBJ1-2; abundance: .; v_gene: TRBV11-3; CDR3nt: TGTGCCAGCAGCTCTAGAGGCGGCTATGGCTACACCTTC; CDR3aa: CASSSRGGYGYTF
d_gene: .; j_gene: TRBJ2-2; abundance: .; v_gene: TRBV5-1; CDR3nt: TGCGCCAGCAGCTTCGGCGGGACCGGGGAGCTGTTTTTT; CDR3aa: CASSFGGTGELFF
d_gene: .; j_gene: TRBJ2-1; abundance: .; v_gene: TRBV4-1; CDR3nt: TGCGCCAGCAGCCAAAAAGAGGGTGGCGGTAGGAGCTCCTACAATGAGCAGTTCTTC; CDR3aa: CASSQKEGGGRSSYNEQFF
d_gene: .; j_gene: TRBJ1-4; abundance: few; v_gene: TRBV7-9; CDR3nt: TGTGCCAGCAGCTTCCGAACAGGGAGCGACGAAAAACTGTTTTTT; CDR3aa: CASSFRTGSDEKLFF
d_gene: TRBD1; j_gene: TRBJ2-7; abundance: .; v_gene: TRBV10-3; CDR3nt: TGTGCCACCACCTCACAGGGGTTTGACGAGCAGTACTTC; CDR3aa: CATTSQGFDEQYF
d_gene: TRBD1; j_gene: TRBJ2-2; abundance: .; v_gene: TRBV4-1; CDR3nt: TGCGCCAGCAGCCAACCTACAGGGGGAGGAACCGGGGAGCTGTTTTTT; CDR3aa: CASSQPTGGGTGELFF
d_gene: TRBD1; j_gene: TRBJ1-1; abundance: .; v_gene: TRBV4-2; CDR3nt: TGTGCCAGCAGCCAAGTGGACAGGATGAACACTGAAGCTTTCTTT; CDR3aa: CASSQVDRMNTEAFF
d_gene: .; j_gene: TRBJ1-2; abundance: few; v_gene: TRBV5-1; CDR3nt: TGCGCCAGCAGCTTGGCGGCAGGGGTAGACTATGGCTACACCTTC; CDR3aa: CASSLAAGVDYGYTF
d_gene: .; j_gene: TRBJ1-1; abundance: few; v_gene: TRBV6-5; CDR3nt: TGTGCCAGCAGTTCCCTAACAGGGGAAGCTTTCTTT; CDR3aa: CASSSLTGEAFF
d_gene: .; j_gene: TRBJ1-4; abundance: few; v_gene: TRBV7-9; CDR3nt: TGTGCCAGCAGCTTAGCGCAGGGACTGAATAATGAAAAACTGTTTTTT; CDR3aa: CASSLAQGLNNEKLFF
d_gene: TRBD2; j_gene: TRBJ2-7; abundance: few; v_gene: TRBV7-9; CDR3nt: TGTGCCAGCAGCCAGAGGACTAGCGGGAGTAACGAGCAGTACTTC; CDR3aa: CASSQRTSGSNEQYF
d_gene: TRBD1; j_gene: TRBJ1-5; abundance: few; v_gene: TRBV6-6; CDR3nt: TGTGCCAGCAGCCCAGGGGGCCGGCAGCCCCAGCATTTT; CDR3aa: CASSPGGRQPQHF
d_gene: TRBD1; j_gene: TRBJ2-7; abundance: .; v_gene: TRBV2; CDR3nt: TGTGCCAGCACTGGGGACAGGAACTACGAGCAGTACTTC; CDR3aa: CASTGDRNYEQYF
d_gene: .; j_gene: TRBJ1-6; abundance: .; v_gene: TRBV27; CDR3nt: TGTGCCAGCAGTTTTTGGACAACTAATTCACCCCTCCACTTT; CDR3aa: CASSFWTTNSPLHF
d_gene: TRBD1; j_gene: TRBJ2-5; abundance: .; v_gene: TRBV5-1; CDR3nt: TGCGCCAGCAGCTTAACTCCGACAGGGAACCAAGAGACCCAGTACTTC; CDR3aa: CASSLTPTGNQETQYF
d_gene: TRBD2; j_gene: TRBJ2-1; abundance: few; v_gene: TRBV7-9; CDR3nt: TGTGCCAGCAGCCTGGGGAGGGGACTTGATGAGCAGTTCTTC; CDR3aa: CASSLGRGLDEQFF
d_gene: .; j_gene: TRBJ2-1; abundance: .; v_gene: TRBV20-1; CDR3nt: TGCAGTGCTAGAGATAAATTAGTTGAGTTCTTC; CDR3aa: CSARDKLVEFF
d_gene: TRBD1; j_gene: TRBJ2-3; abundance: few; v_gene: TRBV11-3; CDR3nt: TGTGCCAGCAGCTTAGAAGGGACAGGGGTGAAGACAGATACGCAGTATTTT; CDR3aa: CASSLEGTGVKTDTQYF
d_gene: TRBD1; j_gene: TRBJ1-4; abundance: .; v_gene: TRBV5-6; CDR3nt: TGTGCCAGCAGCTCACCATTACAGGGGAAGAAGGAAAAACTGTTTTTT; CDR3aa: CASSSPLQGKKEKLFF
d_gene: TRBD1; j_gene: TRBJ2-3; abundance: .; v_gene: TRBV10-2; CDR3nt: TGCGCCAGCGGTGACAGGGAAGATACGCAGTATTTT; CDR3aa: CASGDREDTQYF
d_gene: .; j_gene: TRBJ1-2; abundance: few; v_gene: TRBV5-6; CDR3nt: TGTGCCAGCAGCTTGGTTCAGGGCGGAGGCTACACCTTC; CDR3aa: CASSLVQGGGYTF
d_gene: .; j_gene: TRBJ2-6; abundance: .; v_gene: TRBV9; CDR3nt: TGTGCCAGCAGCGAAAGGATGGGGACTTCTTGGGCCAACGTCCTGACTTTC; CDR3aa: CASSERMGTSWANVLTF
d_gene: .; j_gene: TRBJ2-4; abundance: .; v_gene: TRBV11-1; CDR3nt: TGTGCCAGCAGCTTAGACAGGGCAGACATTCAGTACTTC; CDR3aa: CASSLDRADIQYF
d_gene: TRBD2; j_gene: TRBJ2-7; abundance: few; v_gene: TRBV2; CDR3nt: TGTGCCAGCAGTGAAACCGGGAGGGACGAGCAGTACTTC; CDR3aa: CASSETGRDEQYF
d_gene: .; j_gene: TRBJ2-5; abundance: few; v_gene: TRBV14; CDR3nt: TGTGCCAGCAGCCAAGATGAGGGCGGCGATCGAGAGACCCAGTACTTC; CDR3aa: CASSQDEGGDRETQYF
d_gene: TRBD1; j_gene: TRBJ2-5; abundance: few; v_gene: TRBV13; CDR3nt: TGTGCCAGCAGCCGACAGGGGGGCGGGGAGACCCAGTACTTC; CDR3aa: CASSRQGGGETQYF
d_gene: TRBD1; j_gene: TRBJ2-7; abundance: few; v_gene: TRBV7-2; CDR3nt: TGTGCCAGCAGCCGAACTGGGACAGGGTCGTCCTACGAGCAGTACTTC; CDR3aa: CASSRTGTGSSYEQYF
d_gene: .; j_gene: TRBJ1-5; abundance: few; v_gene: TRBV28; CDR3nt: TGTGCCAGCAGTTCCGGACAGTTTGATCAGCCCCAGCATTTT; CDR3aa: CASSSGQFDQPQHF
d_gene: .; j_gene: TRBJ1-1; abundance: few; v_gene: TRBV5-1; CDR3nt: TGCGCCAGCAGCTTTTCTCGGACAACTGAAGCTTTCTTT; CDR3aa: CASSFSRTTEAFF
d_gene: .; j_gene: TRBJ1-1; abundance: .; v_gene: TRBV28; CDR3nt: TGTGCCACCGGGGACTACGGGGTGAACACTGAAGCTTTCTTT; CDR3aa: CATGDYGVNTEAFF